This entry features one T cell receptor (beta chain) sequence. What it recognizes is unknown. This specimen comes from a study of shared clonotypes between healthy human individuals. In the study overall: Each donor's CD8 memory used one plate, CD8 naive two, each CD4 subset three.

The V gene lost 9 bases and the J gene lost 2 bases, with 15 bases spanning the gap. CDR3 length equals 14 residues. Per germline, CDR1 SEHNR and CDR2 FQNEAQ (reference sequence). Terminally differentiated effector memory CD45RA+ cells were left out of the naive CD8 fraction, which was CD45RO-negative and positively selected for CCR7. Per sorted-subset replicate PCR, input was around 200 ng DNA, representing around 29,000 T cell genomes. The repertoire was sequenced with immunoSEQ multiplex PCR; TCRdb's copy has only in-frame clones and lacks some. The data contain fewer than 850,000 clones, about 96% of them singletons. General study findings and limits: Non-shared clonotypes had lower generation probabilities than those shared by all four donors. Even with large depth, rarefaction showed that sorted-subset sequencing was incomplete.

Sequencing used naive CD8+ T cells sorted from blood. The TCR originated in a man aged 25 to 45 in good health. This rearrangement joins TRBV7-9 to TRBJ2-3; no definite D call. The CDR3 nucleotides read TGTGCCAGTGAAGGAGTGAGATCCACAGATACGCAGTATTTT. This translates into CASEGVRSTDTQYF.